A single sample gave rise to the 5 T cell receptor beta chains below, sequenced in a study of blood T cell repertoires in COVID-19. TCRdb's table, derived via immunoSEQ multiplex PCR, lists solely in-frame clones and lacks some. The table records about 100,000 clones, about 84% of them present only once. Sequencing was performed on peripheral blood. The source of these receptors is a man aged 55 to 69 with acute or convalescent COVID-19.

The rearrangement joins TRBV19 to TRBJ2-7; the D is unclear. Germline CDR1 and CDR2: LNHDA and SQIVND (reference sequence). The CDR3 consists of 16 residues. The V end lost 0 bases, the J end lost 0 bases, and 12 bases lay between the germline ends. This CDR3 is CASSIDLLAVSYEQYF. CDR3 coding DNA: TGTGCCAGTAGTATAGATCTATTGGCGGTCTCCTACGAGCAGTACTTC.

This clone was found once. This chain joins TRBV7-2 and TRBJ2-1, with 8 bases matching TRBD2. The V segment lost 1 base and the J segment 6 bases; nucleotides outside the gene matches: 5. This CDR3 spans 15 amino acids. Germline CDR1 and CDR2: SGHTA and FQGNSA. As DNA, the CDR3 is TGTGCCAGCAGCTTAGACGGGAGGGGGTTCAATGAGCAGTTCTTC. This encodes CASSLDGRGFNEQFF.

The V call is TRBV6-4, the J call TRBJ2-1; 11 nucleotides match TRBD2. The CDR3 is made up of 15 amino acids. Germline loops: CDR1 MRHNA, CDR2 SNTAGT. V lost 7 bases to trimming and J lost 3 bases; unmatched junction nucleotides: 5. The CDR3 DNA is TGTGCCAGCAAGGACGGGACTAGCGGCTACAATGAGCAGTTCTTC. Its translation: CASKDGTSGYNEQFF.

The CDR3 DNA reads TGCGCCAGCAGCCTGGACTTTAGTCAGCCCCAGCATTTT. Amino acid sequence: CASSLDFSQPQHF. The chain links TRBV4-3 to TRBJ1-5, with D unclear. V gave up 4 bases and J gave up 6 bases, with 10 bases separating them. Per the germline V gene, CDR1 is LGHNA and CDR2 is YSLEER. The CDR3 consists of 13 residues.

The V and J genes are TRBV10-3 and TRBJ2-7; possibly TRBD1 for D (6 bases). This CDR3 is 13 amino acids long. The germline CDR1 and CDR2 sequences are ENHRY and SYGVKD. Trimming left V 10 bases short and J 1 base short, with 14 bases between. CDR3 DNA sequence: TGTGCCACACTATTGGACAGTTCCTACGAGCAGTACTTC. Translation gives CATLLDSSYEQYF.